These 20 T cell receptor beta chains originate from one sample sequenced in a study of lymphopenia after photon versus proton radiotherapy (dated by TCRdb to the late 2010s). The library was made by the immunoSEQ multiplex PCR assay. What TCRdb holds here is the immuneACCESS table cut down to in-frame rearrangements. Part of the clones is not present; checked against another copy, under half of the missing clones reflect an unresolved V gene, and the others are unexplained. This sample has about 58,000 clones in its table, and roughly 80% of those were observed once. Around 2.1% of the sample lies in the top ten. The specimen was peripheral blood, collected from a patient treated with proton-based radiotherapy. Receptors originate from a man in his fifties or sixties with pancreatic cancer.

The chain employs TRBV15 and TRBJ1-1; D unclear. This CDR3 spans 15 amino acids. Looked up from germline, CDR1 is LNHNV and CDR2 is YYDKDF (reference sequence). Trimming shortened V by 3 bases and J by 0 bases, and 11 bases separated the two germline ends. In nucleotides, the CDR3 is TGTGCCACCAGCAGCCCCCTTCTCATGAACACTGAAGCTTTCTTT. Its translation: CATSSPLLMNTEAFF.

This chain connects TRBV5-1 to TRBJ2-7; 12 nucleotides line up with TRBD1. V trimming: 0 bases; J trimming: 5 bases; junction bases outside the gene matches: 6. Germline V gives CDR1 SGHRS, CDR2 YFSETQ. There are 16 residues in the CDR3. CDR3 sequence: CASSLVGQGAYDEQYF. The CDR3 DNA reads TGCGCCAGCAGCTTGGTGGGACAGGGGGCATACGACGAGCAGTACTTC.

V gene TRBV2 combines with J gene TRBJ2-3, with TRBD2 matching over 7 bases. Trimming cost V 6 bases and J 1 base; bases outside gene matches: 7. Germline V gene lookup returns CDR1 SNHLY and CDR2 FYNNEI. The CDR3 is made up of 15 amino acids. The CDR3 loop reads CASSPGLFGTDTQYF. The CDR3 coding sequence is TGTGCCAGCAGCCCGGGACTATTTGGCACAGATACGCAGTATTTT.

This clone was picked up one time. The chain joins TRBV5-4 to TRBJ2-4; 7 bases fit TRBD1. This CDR3 comprises 14 residues. Germline values: CDR1 SGHNT, CDR2 YYREEE (reference sequence). Trimming removed 0 bases from V and 5 bases from J; junction bases left unmatched: 2. The CDR3 reads CASSLGQGQNIQYF. The CDR3 DNA reads as TGTGCCAGCAGCTTGGGACAGGGCCAAAACATTCAGTACTTC.

The chain uses TRBV10-3 and TRBJ1-5; D is ambiguous. Germline CDR1 and CDR2: ENHRY and SYGVKD. The CDR3 loop spans 13 amino acids. With 4 bases removed from V and 5 bases from J, the gap between germline ends came to 9 bases. The CDR3 protein is CAISGNRDQPQHF. CDR3 DNA: TGTGCCATCAGTGGTAACCGGGATCAGCCCCAGCATTTT.

The chain recombines TRBV27 with TRBJ1-1, with TRBD1 as a possible D gene (6 bases). Trimming stripped 2 bases from V and 4 bases from J, with 8 bases between. The CDR3 is 13 residues long. The germline V gene encodes CDR1 MNHEY and CDR2 SMNVEV (reference sequence). This chain's CDR3 is CASSLNRATEAFF. The CDR3 DNA reads as TGTGCCAGCAGTTTAAACAGGGCCACTGAAGCTTTCTTT.

A few counts support this clone. The V call is TRBV28, the J call TRBJ2-7; D gene ambiguous. Germline V gene data show CDR1 as MDHEN and CDR2 as SYDVKM. V dropped 6 bases and J dropped 2 bases, with 5 bases sitting between them. There are 11 residues in the CDR3. CDR3 coding DNA: TGTGCCAGCAGGGATACCTACGAGCAGTACTTC. Translating gives CASRDTYEQYF.

The V and J genes are TRBV11-3 and TRBJ2-1; D gene unclear. The CDR3 covers 11 residues. Trimming took 4 bases from V and 8 from J, leaving 6 bases between them. Germline CDR1 and CDR2: SGHNT and YENEEA. The CDR3 DNA reads as TGTGCCAGCAGCTCCCAGGATGAGCAGTTCTTC. It is translated as CASSSQDEQFF.

This clone appeared a few times. The DNA of the CDR3 is TGTGCCAGCAGCTTAGCGGGACTCTCGGAGGAGTACTTC. Residues: CASSLAGLSEEYF. The rearrangement uses TRBV7-2 and TRBJ2-7; D is possibly TRBD2 (6 bases). In germline, CDR1 is SGHTA, CDR2 FQGNSA. The CDR3 contains 13 residues. Deletions cut 0 bases from V and 11 bases from J, with 14 bases between.

The CDR3 DNA is TGTGCCAGCAGCTTGGGGACAGGGGGTAATGAAAAACTGTTTTTT. Translating it yields CASSLGTGGNEKLFF. The chain has TRBV5-5 and TRBJ1-4, with 10 bases fitting TRBD1. The V gene's germline CDR1 is SGHKS and CDR2 YYEKEE (reference sequence). The trim removed 0 bases at V and 4 bases at J, leaving 0 bases unmatched. This CDR3 comprises 15 residues.

This chain joins TRBV19 and TRBJ2-3; D perhaps matches TRBD2 (5 bases). The germline gives CDR1 LNHDA, CDR2 SQIVND (reference sequence). The CDR3 is made up of 14 amino acids. Trimming removed 5 bases at V and 3 bases at J, with 12 bases between. The CDR3 DNA follows: TGTGCCAGTAGTCGGCTAGCAGAGACAGATACGCAGTATTTT. It translates to CASSRLAETDTQYF.

This sequence joins TRBV6-5 and TRBJ1-1; unclear D gene. This CDR3 has 11 amino acids. V gave up 6 bases and J gave up 3 bases, with 5 bases separating them. Germline V gene data show CDR1 as MNHEY and CDR2 as SVGAGI. CDR3 nucleotides: TGTGCCAGCAGGAGGGACACTGAAGCTTTCTTT. This encodes CASRRDTEAFF.

The J gene is TRBJ2-7, the V gene TRBV30, with D maybe TRBD1 (6 bases). Trimming pared 5 bases from V and 7 bases from J, leaving 18 bases between. The germline gives CDR1 GTSNPN, CDR2 SVGIG (reference sequence). This CDR3 spans 13 amino acids. Written as DNA, the CDR3 is TGTGCCTGGGATCGGGACACCTTAACGGAGCAGTACTTC. Translated, it gives CAWDRDTLTEQYF.

The genes are TRBV15 and TRBJ1-5, with unresolved D. Germline V CDR1 and CDR2: LNHNV, YYDKDF (reference sequence). V lost 3 bases and J 11 bases, leaving 8 bases between the germline ends. This CDR3 is built from 11 residues. The CDR3 coding sequence is TGTGCCACCAGCAGTGGAATTACCCAGCATTTT. This translates into CATSSGITQHF.

The rearrangement joins TRBV6-4 to TRBJ2-2; possibly TRBD2 for D (6 bases). Trimming took 2 bases from V and 1 from J, leaving 11 bases between them. Germline V gene lookup returns CDR1 MRHNA and CDR2 SNTAGT. The CDR3 spans 16 residues. The CDR3, as DNA: TGTGCCAGCAGTGACGGAGGTAGCGGGAACACCGGGGAGCTGTTTTTT. Its protein is CASSDGGSGNTGELFF.

J is TRBJ1-4 and V is TRBV29-1; 10 nucleotides agree with TRBD1. Germline CDR1 and CDR2: SQVTM and ANQGSEA. The trim removed 7 bases at V and 7 bases at J, leaving 9 bases unmatched. This CDR3 is 14 amino acids long. In DNA form, the CDR3 reads TGCAGCGCATCGGACAGGGGGAAACGTGAAAAACTGTTTTTT. Its protein is CSASDRGKREKLFF.

The chain is built from TRBV14 and TRBJ2-3; no reliable D call. Germline V gene data show CDR1 as SGHDN and CDR2 as FVKESK. The CDR3 spans 14 residues. Trimming cost V 3 bases and J 7 bases, with 14 bases left between them. The CDR3 DNA sequence: TGTGCCAGCAGCCAGGGTACACACGGACATACGCAGTATTTT. It specifies CASSQGTHGHTQYF.

This chain uses TRBV6-6 with TRBJ1-1; D perhaps matches TRBD1 (5 bases). With 2 bases removed from V and 6 bases from J, the gap between germline ends came to 13 bases. CDR1 and CDR2 (germline): MNHNY, SVGAGI (reference sequence). There are 14 residues in the CDR3. CDR3: CASSYKTVTPEAFF. In nucleotides, the CDR3 is TGTGCCAGCAGTTACAAGACAGTCACCCCTGAAGCTTTCTTT.

The chain combines TRBV28 with TRBJ2-7; 9 bases align to TRBD1. V trimming: 6 bases; J trimming: 7 bases; junction bases outside the gene matches: 16. Germline CDR1 is MDHEN and CDR2 is SYDVKM. The CDR3 loop spans 16 amino acids. In nucleotides, the CDR3 is TGTGCCAGCAGCCTACACGGGGGACAGGGTTTCAAAGAGCAGTACTTC. Its translation: CASSLHGGQGFKEQYF.

The chain has TRBV9 and TRBJ1-1; 8 bases fit TRBD1. V lost 4 bases and J lost 5; bases outside the gene matches: 4. This CDR3 has 13 amino acids. Germline assignment: CDR1 SGDLS and CDR2 YYNGEE. This CDR3 is CASSSDRETEAFF. The CDR3 DNA reads as TGTGCCAGCAGCTCGGACAGGGAAACTGAAGCTTTCTTT.